This T cell receptor beta chain was captured by sequencing in a study of Ad26.COV2.S vaccination and SARS-CoV-2 variants. Whole-study context: Once or twice, 56 days apart, Ad26.COV2.S was delivered intramuscularly.

Comment on this clone: Its antigen is not known.

Study outcomes and limitations: Greater spike-specific TCR breadth was seen in vaccine recipients than in placebo recipients. TCR breadth and depth estimates may have understated total T cell responses.

Treatment indicated: 15 to 20 received Ad26.COV2.S at low or high dose, single or two shots; 5 received placebo; per-sample allocation not given. Samples analyzed were those drawn on day 63 after the first vaccine or placebo injection. It was an adult aged 18-55 years in Boston who was the donor. Sequencing used immunoSEQ multiplex PCR; TCRdb keeps in-frame clones, though not all of them. Of some 290,000 clones in the sample, 86% were seen once. Germline CDR1 and CDR2: DFQATT and SNEGSKA (reference sequence). Trimming took off 7 bases at V and 5 bases at J, with 10 bases between the two ends. The CDR3 spans 11 residues.

This clonotype was sampled from a person aged 18-65 years who received the Ad26.COV2.S COVID-19 vaccine or a placebo. The chain joins TRBV20-1 to TRBJ2-3; D is ambiguous. The source material was peripheral blood, sampled in a trial of Ad26.COV2.S vaccine versus placebo. For the CDR3, the DNA is TGCAGTGGCCGACTGGTAGATACGCAGTATTTT. This codes for CSGRLVDTQYF.